This T cell receptor (beta chain) was obtained from a study of T cells in Graves' hyperthyroidism and ophthalmopathy. Looking at the study overall: The initial diagnosis was the point when peripheral blood was collected, ahead of any treatment.

As concerns this clonotype: Germline is not matched at one junction end, which may reflect a read error.

Hyperthyroidism, newly diagnosed and lasting under 2 months, affected patients aged 18 to 65. Pregnant or lactating patients were excluded, as were those with uncontrolled infection or other autoimmune disease. 8.5 to 10 ml of fresh peripheral blood supplied the PBMCs. Researchers took RNA transcripts and amplified the TCR beta CDR3 regions from them. When the TCR CDR3 underwent first-round RT-PCR, the HTBI primer set was used. Using its own MiXCR run on the multiplex PCR reads, TCRdb lists one record per CDR3 protein. The table records hundreds of thousands of distinct CDR3 sequences, about 38% of them present only once. This CDR3 is built from 16 residues. Germline V CDR1 and CDR2: SGHTA, FQGNSA.

The rearrangement joins TRBV7-2 to TRBJ2-5; D possibly uses TRBD1 or TRBD2 (5 bases each). This TCR was recovered from a man aged 18 to 30 with Graves' hyperthyroidism. Sequenced sample: blood. CDR3 nucleotide sequence: TGCGCCAGCAGCTTGGGGACCGATTCAGTTCAAGAGACCCAGTACTTC. This codes for CASSLGTDSVQETQYF.